A selection of T cell receptor beta chains follows, all from one sample in a study of T cell changes during pregnancy in multiple sclerosis. Only in-frame clones appear in the TCRdb table, and some are missing; sequencing was by immunoSEQ multiplex PCR. The sample shows about 75,000 clones, roughly 94% of them seen only once. This specimen was CD4+ T cells from peripheral blood mononuclear cells, taken after pregnancy. These receptors were obtained from a female donor with multiple sclerosis, enrolled in a pregnancy study. Both conserved end residues are part of each CDR3. Each record gives: CDR3 protein, CDR3 DNA, D gene, CDR3 length, V gene, J gene, clone size. D genes are given only for firm matches. Clone size is given for some rows only: seen once, a few or many times, or a class if the clone is expanded.

cdr3_aa: CASSFPAGGVYEQYF
cdr3_nt: TGTGCCAGCAGCTTCCCAGCGGGGGGAGTCTACGAGCAGTACTTC
d_call: TRBD2
cdr3_length: 15
v_call: TRBV7-9
j_call: TRBJ2-7
clone_size: once

cdr3_aa: CASSGQGSPLTQYF
cdr3_nt: TGTGCCAGCAGTGGACAGGGGAGTCCTCTGACCCAGTACTTC
d_call: TRBD1
cdr3_length: 14
v_call: TRBV11-2
j_call: TRBJ2-5
clone_size: NA

cdr3_aa: CASSLSGRPSTDTQYF
cdr3_nt: TGTGCCAGCAGCTTAAGCGGGAGGCCGTCCACAGATACGCAGTATTTT
d_call: TRBD2
cdr3_length: 16
v_call: TRBV7-3
j_call: TRBJ2-3
clone_size: NA

cdr3_aa: CASSLYPHEQYF
cdr3_nt: TGTGCCAGCAGCCTATATCCCCACGAGCAGTACTTC
d_call: NA
cdr3_length: 12
v_call: TRBV28
j_call: TRBJ2-7
clone_size: NA

cdr3_aa: CASSVGAVAYEQYF
cdr3_nt: TGTGCCAGCAGCGTAGGAGCTGTGGCCTACGAGCAGTACTTC
d_call: NA
cdr3_length: 14
v_call: TRBV9
j_call: TRBJ2-7
clone_size: NA

cdr3_aa: CASSCAGGPCEQYF
cdr3_nt: TGTGCCAGTAGTTGTGCGGGAGGGCCTTGTGAGCAGTACTTC
d_call: TRBD2
cdr3_length: 14
v_call: TRBV19
j_call: TRBJ2-7
clone_size: NA

cdr3_aa: CASTLTSGLETQYF
cdr3_nt: TGTGCCAGCACCCTGACTAGCGGCCTGGAGACCCAGTACTTC
d_call: TRBD2
cdr3_length: 14
v_call: TRBV11-1
j_call: TRBJ2-5
clone_size: NA

cdr3_aa: CASSPGDRPYEQYF
cdr3_nt: TGTGCCAGCTCACCTGGCGACAGACCCTACGAGCAGTACTTC
d_call: NA
cdr3_length: 14
v_call: TRBV18
j_call: TRBJ2-7
clone_size: NA

cdr3_aa: CARDGQGGYEQYF
cdr3_nt: TGTGCCAGGGACGGACAGGGGGGGTACGAGCAGTACTTC
d_call: TRBD1
cdr3_length: 13
v_call: TRBV25-1
j_call: TRBJ2-7
clone_size: NA

cdr3_aa: CASSQSRGSEQYF
cdr3_nt: TGTGCCAGTAGTCAATCGAGGGGGAGCGAGCAGTACTTC
d_call: NA
cdr3_length: 13
v_call: TRBV19
j_call: TRBJ2-7
clone_size: NA

cdr3_aa: CASSLVGGVHEQYF
cdr3_nt: TGTGCCAGCAGTTTGGTCGGGGGGGTCCACGAGCAGTACTTC
d_call: TRBD2
cdr3_length: 14
v_call: TRBV27
j_call: TRBJ2-7
clone_size: NA

cdr3_aa: CSVVRTELLSGNTIYF
cdr3_nt: TGCAGCGTTGTTAGGACAGAGCTCCTATCTGGAAACACCATATATTTT
d_call: NA
cdr3_length: 16
v_call: TRBV29-1
j_call: TRBJ1-3
clone_size: few

cdr3_aa: CASSLGRQGGDEQYF
cdr3_nt: TGTGCCAGCAGCTTGGGCCGACAGGGAGGAGACGAGCAGTACTTC
d_call: NA
cdr3_length: 15
v_call: TRBV7-2
j_call: TRBJ2-7
clone_size: NA

cdr3_aa: CASSRYQGGYEQYF
cdr3_nt: TGTGCCAGCAGTAGATACCAGGGCGGCTACGAGCAGTACTTC
d_call: NA
cdr3_length: 14
v_call: TRBV28
j_call: TRBJ2-7
clone_size: once

cdr3_aa: CASSPRGVANEKLFF
cdr3_nt: TGCGCCAGCAGCCCCCGCGGGGTGGCTAATGAAAAACTGTTTTTT
d_call: NA
cdr3_length: 15
v_call: TRBV4-1
j_call: TRBJ1-4
clone_size: NA